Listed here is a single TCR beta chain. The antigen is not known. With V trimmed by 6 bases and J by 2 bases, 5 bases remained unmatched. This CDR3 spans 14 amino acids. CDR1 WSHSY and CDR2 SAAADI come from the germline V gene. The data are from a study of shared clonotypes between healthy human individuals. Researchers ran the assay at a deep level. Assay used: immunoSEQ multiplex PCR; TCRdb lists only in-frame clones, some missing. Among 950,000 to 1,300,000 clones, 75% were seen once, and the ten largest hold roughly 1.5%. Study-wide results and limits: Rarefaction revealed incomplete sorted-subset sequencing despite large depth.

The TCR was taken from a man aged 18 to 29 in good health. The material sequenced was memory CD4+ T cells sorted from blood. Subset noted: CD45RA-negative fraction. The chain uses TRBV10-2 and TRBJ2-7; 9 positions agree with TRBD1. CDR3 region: CASRVGTGPYEQYF. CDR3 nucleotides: TGCGCCAGCAGAGTCGGGACAGGGCCCTACGAGCAGTACTTC.